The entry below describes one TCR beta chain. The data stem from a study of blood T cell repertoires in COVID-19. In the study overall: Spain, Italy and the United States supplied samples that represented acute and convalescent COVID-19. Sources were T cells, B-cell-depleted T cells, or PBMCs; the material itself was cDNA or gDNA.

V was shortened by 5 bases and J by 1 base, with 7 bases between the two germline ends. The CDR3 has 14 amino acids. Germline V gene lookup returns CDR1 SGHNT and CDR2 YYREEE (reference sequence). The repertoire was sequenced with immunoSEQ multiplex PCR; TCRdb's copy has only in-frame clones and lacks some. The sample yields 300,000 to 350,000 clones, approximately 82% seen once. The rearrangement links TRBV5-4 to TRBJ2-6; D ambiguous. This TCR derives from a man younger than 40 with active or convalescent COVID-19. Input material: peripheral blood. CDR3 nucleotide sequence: TGTGCCAGCAGTTACCGGTCTGGGGCCAACGTCCTGACTTTC. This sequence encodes CASSYRSGANVLTF.